The entry below describes one TCR beta chain. Data came from immunoSEQ multiplex PCR; TCRdb stores just in-frame clones and leaves some out. This table has about 430,000 clones, about 90% appearing once. Enrolled during active infection, Seattle patients were then followed longitudinally. CDR1 is SGHNT and CDR2 is YYREEE in the germline V gene (reference sequence). The J segment lost 8 bases and the V segment lost 4 bases, leaving 5 bases of the junction unmatched. This CDR3 contains 13 residues. This sample is drawn from a study of blood T cell repertoires in COVID-19. Study-wide background: There were acute and convalescent COVID-19 samples, and they came from the United States, Italy and Spain. PBMCs, B-cell-depleted T cells, or T cells were the source of the cDNA or gDNA that made up the material.

The rearrangement joins TRBV5-4 to TRBJ1-3, with TRBD1 matching 8 bases. The sequence was collected from a man aged 18 to 29 with COVID-19, enrolled during active disease. Sequencing was carried out using peripheral blood. CDR3 nucleotide sequence: TGTGCCAGCAGCCAGAAGACAGGGGACACCATATATTTT. It codes for CASSQKTGDTIYF.